The rows below give T cell receptor beta chains drawn from one sample of a study of blood T cell repertoires in COVID-19. Measured with immunoSEQ multiplex PCR; TCRdb has only the in-frame clones, and not every one. The sample records some 30,000 clones, almost 85% being singletons. The sequenced sample was peripheral blood. These receptors all stem from a man in his 60s with active COVID-19. The CDR3 runs from the conserved cysteine through the conserved F or W. The D gene is left open where the match is weak. A clone size is listed for some rows: how often the clone was seen (once, few, many), or a class if it is expanded.

j_call v_call d_call cdr3_length clone_size cdr3_nt cdr3_aa
TRBJ2-3 TRBV18 TRBD2 17 . TGTGCCAGCTCACCTCAATCTAGCGGGAGGGCCGCAGATACGCAGTATTTT CASSPQSSGRAADTQYF
TRBJ2-3 TRBV9 . 12 few TGTGCCAGCAGCGTACGAGCAGATACGCAGTATTTT CASSVRADTQYF
TRBJ1-2 TRBV9 TRBD1 14 . TGTGCCAGCAGCATAATGACAGGGATAAGTGGCTACACCTTC CASSIMTGISGYTF
TRBJ2-6 TRBV5-4 TRBD2 19 . TGTGCCAGCAGCTTGGCCCGATGGGCGGGAGGTACAGGGGCCAACGTCCTGACTTTC CASSLARWAGGTGANVLTF
TRBJ2-3 TRBV5-1 . 14 . TGCGCCAGCAGCTCCGGGACTGACACAGATACGCAGTATTTT CASSSGTDTDTQYF
TRBJ2-2 TRBV19 TRBD2 17 . TGTGCCAGTAGTATAGAACTAGCGGGAGGGCCGTCCGGGGAGCTGTTTTTT CASSIELAGGPSGELFF
TRBJ2-3 TRBV2 . 14 . TGTGCCAGCAGTGGAGGGCAGAGCACAGATACGCAGTATTTT CASSGGQSTDTQYF
TRBJ1-6 TRBV5-6 . 16 . TGTGCCAGCAGCTTGGTCACAGGGAACGGTAATTCACCCCTCCACTTT CASSLVTGNGNSPLHF
TRBJ2-7 TRBV21-1 . 15 . TGTGCCAGCAGCAAAGAGGGGACTAGACTATGCGAGCAGTACTTC CASSKEGTRLCEQYF
TRBJ2-3 TRBV24-1 . 16 . TGTGCCACCAGTGGTACAGAGGGGGATAGCACAGATACGCAGTATTTT CATSGTEGDSTDTQYF
TRBJ2-5 TRBV7-9 TRBD2 17 once TGTGCCAGCAGCCCCCTTTGGGGGCGGGAGGGCCCTGAGACCCAGTACTTC CASSPLWGREGPETQYF
TRBJ1-2 TRBV6-4 TRBD1 15 . TGTGCCAGCAGTGGGGCCCCGGGACAGGGCCATGGCTACACCTTC CASSGAPGQGHGYTF
TRBJ2-5 TRBV11-2 TRBD2 16 once TGTGCCAGCAGCTTAGACGCGGGGGTAAGACAAGAGACCCAGTACTTC CASSLDAGVRQETQYF
TRBJ2-1 TRBV5-1 TRBD2 17 . TGCGCCAGCAGCCCCACTGGACTAGCGGGATCCTACAATGAGCAGTTCTTC CASSPTGLAGSYNEQFF
TRBJ2-1 TRBV10-2 TRBD2 14 . TGCGCCAGTCGGGGGGACTCATACTACAATGAGCAGTTCTTC CASRGDSYYNEQFF
TRBJ2-1 TRBV19 TRBD2 17 . TGTGCCAGTATGATGGCTAGCGGGAGCGGCTCCTACAATGAGCAGTTCTTC CASMMASGSGSYNEQFF
TRBJ2-6 TRBV9 . 14 few TGTGCCAGCAGCCCAGGGGCGGGGGCCAACGTCCTGACTTTC CASSPGAGANVLTF
TRBJ2-1 TRBV2 TRBD2 15 . TGTGCCAGCAGTGCCGCGGGACTAAGCTACAATGAGCAGTTCTTC CASSAAGLSYNEQFF
TRBJ2-7 TRBV27 TRBD2 19 few TGTGCCAGCAGTTCTCCCGGACTAGCGAATACCCACGGGTCCTACGAGCAGTACTTC CASSSPGLANTHGSYEQYF
TRBJ2-2 TRBV19 . 16 once TGTGCCAGTAGGCCAACATCGGGGTCCGCTGCCGGGGAGCTGTTTTTT CASRPTSGSAAGELFF
TRBJ2-1 TRBV4-1 . 16 . TGCGCCAGCAGCCAAGGACTTTCTAGCTCCTACAATGAGCAGTTCTTC CASSQGLSSSYNEQFF
TRBJ2-3 TRBV10-3 TRBD1 14 . TGTGCCATCAGGTGGGGACAGGGGGCAGATACGCAGTATTTT CAIRWGQGADTQYF
TRBJ1-1 TRBV19 TRBD1 14 . TGTGCCAGTACCGGACAGGGTGAGTTCACTGAAGCTTTCTTT CASTGQGEFTEAFF
TRBJ2-7 TRBV9 . 15 . TGTGCCAGCAGCGTAGGTGAAGGGGTCGTGGGTGAGCAGTACTTC CASSVGEGVVGEQYF
TRBJ2-7 TRBV11-2 . 15 . TGTGCCAGCAGCTTAGCCCGAACGACAGGCTACGAGCAGTACTTC CASSLARTTGYEQYF
TRBJ1-6 TRBV18 TRBD1 17 . TGTGCCAGCTCACCACTCGCCGAGGGACAGAATAATTCACCCCTCCACTTT CASSPLAEGQNNSPLHF
TRBJ2-1 TRBV28 TRBD2 17 . TGTGCCAGCAGTTTGTGGAGCATAAGCGGGAGATGGGATGAGCAGTTCTTC CASSLWSISGRWDEQFF
TRBJ2-7 TRBV28 . 12 . TGTGCCAGCAGTTTATCGAGATACGAGCAGTACTTC CASSLSRYEQYF
TRBJ1-5 TRBV19 TRBD1 16 . TGTGCCAGTAGTAACGACAGGGGGCTTAGCAATCAGCCCCAGCATTTT CASSNDRGLSNQPQHF
TRBJ2-5 TRBV4-1 . 14 . TGCGCCAGCAGCCAGGGCTACCAACCCCAGGCCCAGTACTTC CASSQGYQPQAQYF
TRBJ2-7 TRBV5-6 TRBD2 15 . TGTGCCAGCACCTACGGGACTAGCGGCACCTACGAGCAGTACTTC CASTYGTSGTYEQYF
TRBJ2-2 TRBV7-8 . 16 . TGTGCCAGCAGCTTCCAGAGCCTAGTGAACACCGGGGAGCTGTTTTTT CASSFQSLVNTGELFF
TRBJ2-3 TRBV5-1 TRBD1 15 . TGCGCCAGCAGCCTACAGGGGTCTAGCACAGATACGCAGTATTTT CASSLQGSSTDTQYF
TRBJ2-1 TRBV18 TRBD2 17 . TGTGCCAGCTCACCACCCACATCTAGCGGGATATACAATGAGCAGTTCTTC CASSPPTSSGIYNEQFF
TRBJ2-7 TRBV9 TRBD1 14 . TGTGCCAGCAGCCAGGGGGTATCCTCCTACGAGCAGTACTTC CASSQGVSSYEQYF
TRBJ2-7 TRBV27 . 15 . TGTGCCAGCAGTTTAAAGTGGCAGGACTCCTACGAGCAGTACTTC CASSLKWQDSYEQYF
TRBJ2-1 TRBV5-1 TRBD2 16 . TGCGCCAGCAGCTCCCAAGGGGGACTAGCGTACAATGAGCAGTTCTTC CASSSQGGLAYNEQFF
TRBJ2-7 TRBV13 . 14 . TGTGCCAGCAGCCCGCCGGTTCGCTCCTACGAGCAGTACTTC CASSPPVRSYEQYF
TRBJ2-5 TRBV28 . 17 . TGTGCCAGCAGCCTAAGGGGCCGGGGGAGAGGAGGGGAGACCCAGTACTTC CASSLRGRGRGGETQYF
TRBJ2-1 TRBV12-3/TRBV12-4 . 12 . TGTGCCAGCAGACCCGGGAACAATGAGCAGTTCTTC CASRPGNNEQFF
TRBJ2-2 TRBV7-9 TRBD2 16 once TGTGCCAGCAGCTTAGCGGGGACTAAGAACACCGGGGAGCTGTTTTTT CASSLAGTKNTGELFF
TRBJ2-7 TRBV6-5 TRBD2 13 . TGTGCCAGCAGACGGGGACTAGCGAACGAGCAGTACTTC CASRRGLANEQYF
TRBJ2-3 TRBV5-1 TRBD2 16 . TGCGCCAGCAGCTTAAACCCGGGACTAGACACAGATACGCAGTATTTT CASSLNPGLDTDTQYF